Below are 25 T cell receptor beta chains sequenced from a single sample in a study of Tregs in tolerant kidney transplant recipients. The nonmyeloablative bone marrow transplants came from related graft donors, with transient mixed chimerism. The table came from immunoSEQ multiplex PCR; TCRdb's copy has only in-frame clones and leaves some out. The table records about 90,000 clones, approximately 93% of them present only once. The sequencing here drew on CD4+ T cells from blood (PBMCs), taken 12 months after the transplant. The source is a human patient who received a combined kidney and bone marrow transplant. Certain T cells may be donor cells from the graft.

The rearrangement links TRBV5-1 to TRBJ2-1; TRBD2 matches 9 bases. Trimming cost V 2 bases and J 2 bases; bases outside gene matches: 5. This CDR3 contains 16 residues. Germline V gene sequence: CDR1 SGHRS, CDR2 YFSETQ. CDR3 loop: CASSFRLAEAYNEQFF. As DNA, the CDR3 is TGCGCCAGCAGCTTTAGACTAGCGGAGGCCTACAATGAGCAGTTCTTC.

For the CDR3, the DNA is TGTGCCAGCGGATGGAGTAACTATGGCTACACCTTC. Its translation: CASGWSNYGYTF. This chain links TRBV27 with TRBJ1-2; no clear D gene. Germline V gene sequence: CDR1 MNHEY, CDR2 SMNVEV (reference sequence). V lost 8 bases and J lost 1, with 8 bases in between. The CDR3 sequence is 12 residues long.

V and J are TRBV11-2 and TRBJ2-7, with a weak D call TRBD1 (5 bases). Germline V gene data show CDR1 as SGHAT and CDR2 as FQNNGV. Trimming cost V 5 bases and J 4 bases, with 18 bases left between them. This CDR3 comprises 15 residues. The CDR3 sequence is CASSQPGSVDYEQYF. The CDR3 DNA reads TGTGCCAGCAGCCAGCCAGGGTCGGTGGATTACGAGCAGTACTTC. The full variable domain, with the rest looked up from reference TRBV11-2 and TRBJ2-7, is EAGVAQSPRYKIIEKRQSVAFWCNPISGHATLYWYQQILGQGPKLLIQFQNNGVVDDSQLPKDRFSAERLKGVDSTLKIQPAKLEDSAVYLCASSQPGSVDYEQYFGPGTRLTVT.

A note on this clone: The same CDR3 arises from other DNA sequences in this sample as well. This chain uses TRBV9 with TRBJ1-6; 11 nucleotides align to TRBD1. The CDR3 is made up of 17 amino acids. With V trimmed by 4 bases and J by 3 bases, 6 bases remained unmatched. Germline V gene data show CDR1 as SGDLS and CDR2 as YYNGEE. The CDR3 is CASSPGTGGFYNSPLHF. The CDR3 DNA is TGTGCCAGCAGCCCAGGGACAGGGGGATTCTATAATTCACCCCTCCACTTT. Based on the CDR3 plus reference TRBV9 and TRBJ1-6, the full variable domain is DSGVTQTPKHLITATGQRVTLRCSPRSGDLSVYWYQQSLDQGLQFLIQYYNGEERAKGNILERFSAQQFPDLHSELNLSSLELGDSALYFCASSPGTGGFYNSPLHFGNGTRLTVT.

This clone was recorded once. The rearrangement uses TRBV9 and TRBJ1-2, with D uncertain. The CDR3 runs to 14 residues. Trimming pared 2 bases from V and 4 bases from J, leaving 12 bases between. Per the germline V gene, CDR1 is SGDLS and CDR2 is YYNGEE. DNA for the CDR3: TGTGCCAGCAGCGTTCTGTCCTATGGCTATGGCTACACCTTC. Encoded protein: CASSVLSYGYGYTF.

The rearrangement uses TRBV11-3 and TRBJ2-7; tentative D call: TRBD1 (5 bases). CDR3 length equals 14 residues. V was trimmed by 5 bases and J by 3 bases, leaving 14 bases between them. Per the germline V gene, CDR1 is SGHNT and CDR2 is YENEEA. CDR3 protein: CASSPRTSGYEQYF. For the CDR3, the DNA is TGTGCCAGCAGCCCACGGACATCTGGCTACGAGCAGTACTTC. Full variable domain (rest looked up from reference TRBV11-3 and TRBJ2-7): EAGVVQSPRYKIIEKKQPVAFWCNPISGHNTLYWYLQNLGQGPELLIRYENEEAVDDSQLPKDRFSAERLKGVDSTLKIQPAELGDSAVYLCASSPRTSGYEQYFGPGTRLTVT.

The chain carries TRBV6-1 and TRBJ1-5; D is unresolved. V was trimmed by 3 bases and J by 6 bases, leaving 6 bases between them. Germline values: CDR1 MNHNS, CDR2 SASEGT. This CDR3 comprises 12 residues. The CDR3 coding sequence is TGTGCCAGCAGTGACAGGATTCAGCCCCAGCATTTT. Encoded protein: CASSDRIQPQHF.

The chain combines TRBV4-1 with TRBJ2-5, with 7 bases fitting TRBD2. The germline V gene encodes CDR1 MGHRA and CDR2 YSYEKL. CDR3 length: 17 residues. J gave up 2 bases and V 1 base, and 10 bases lay outside the gene matches. CDR3 region: CASSQGLLAETQETQYF. CDR3 in DNA: TGCGCCAGCAGCCAAGGATTGCTAGCGGAGACTCAAGAGACCCAGTACTTC.

This clone appeared once. V and J are TRBV5-4 and TRBJ2-3; 8 positions match TRBD2. CDR3 length: 15 residues. V lost 0 bases and J lost 12; bases outside the gene matches: 12. In germline, CDR1 is SGHNT, CDR2 YYREEE (reference sequence). CDR3 nucleotides: TGTGCCAGCAGCTTGGAACTAGCGGAAGATCTTAACCAGTATTTT. This translates into CASSLELAEDLNQYF. Full variable domain (rest looked up from reference TRBV5-4 and TRBJ2-3): ETGVTQSPTHLIKTRGQQVTLRCSSQSGHNTVSWYQQALGQGPQFIFQYYREEENGRGNFPPRFSGLQFPNYSSELNVNALELDDSALYLCASSLELAEDLNQYFGPGTRLTVL.

This chain links TRBV25-1 with TRBJ1-2; 7 nucleotides match TRBD1. CDR1 is MGHDK and CDR2 is SYGVNS in the germline V gene. The ends lost 5 bases at V and 4 bases at J; junction bases unmatched: 16. The CDR3 spans 17 residues. The CDR3 is CASSYGGKGARGYGYTF. The CDR3 DNA is TGTGCCAGCAGTTATGGGGGTAAGGGGGCGCGGGGCTATGGCTACACCTTC.

This clone was counted a few times. J is TRBJ1-2 and V is TRBV5-5; D call uncertain. V was cut by 4 bases and J by 8 bases, with 15 bases left in between. CDR1 is SGHKS and CDR2 is YYEKEE in the germline V gene (reference sequence). The CDR3 is made up of 13 amino acids. In nucleotides, the CDR3 is TGTGCCAGCAGCCCCCGGGCCGAGGGCGGCTACACCTTC. It encodes CASSPRAEGGYTF. Full variable domain (rest looked up from reference TRBV5-5 and TRBJ1-2): DAGVTQSPTHLIKTRGQQVTLRCSPISGHKSVSWYQQVLGQGPQFIFQYYEKEERGRGNFPDRFSARQFPNYSSELNVNALLLGDSALYLCASSPRAEGGYTFGSGTRLTVV.

The rearrangement links TRBV9 to TRBJ1-5; D not resolved. The V and J ends lost 3 bases and 5 bases respectively, with 9 bases between them. This CDR3 has 13 amino acids. Germline CDR1 reads SGDLS; CDR2 reads YYNGEE. CDR3: CASSDGEYQPQHF. The CDR3 nucleotides read TGTGCCAGCAGCGATGGGGAGTATCAGCCCCAGCATTTT.

The chain joins TRBV7-9 to TRBJ2-7, with TRBD2 identical over 7 bases. Trimming removed 3 bases from V and 3 bases from J; junction bases left unmatched: 5. Germline CDR1 and CDR2: SEHNR and FQNEAQ (reference sequence). The CDR3 extends over 14 amino acids. CDR3 bases: TGTGCCAGCAGCTTGTTTTCGGGGGGCTACGAGCAGTACTTC. This sequence encodes CASSLFSGGYEQYF.

The genes are TRBV7-8 and TRBJ2-1; 10 bases are a match to TRBD2. This CDR3 region has 18 residues. The V and J ends lost 3 bases and 15 bases, in that order; junction bases with no gene match: 23. Per germline, CDR1 SGHVS and CDR2 FQNEAQ. CDR3 sequence: CASSLYRGSGRAPEHRFF. The CDR3 coding sequence is TGTGCCAGCAGCTTGTATCGCGGGAGCGGGAGGGCCCCGGAGCATCGGTTCTTC.

Of note for this clone: Other DNA sequences in this specimen translate into the identical CDR3. Written as DNA, the CDR3 is TGTGCCAGCTCACCAGCAGGGGCGAATTCACCCCTCCACTTT. The encoded protein is CASSPAGANSPLHF. V and J are TRBV18 and TRBJ1-6, with D perhaps TRBD1 (6 bases). The CDR3 consists of 14 residues. Germline CDR1 reads KGHSH; CDR2 reads LQKENI. V lost 2 bases and J lost 7, with 9 bases in between.

This clone showed up just once. This chain links TRBV7-9 with TRBJ1-1; 7 bases align to TRBD1. V lost 1 base to trimming and J lost 2 bases; unmatched junction nucleotides: 4. The length of the CDR3 is 15 residues. Per germline, CDR1 SEHNR and CDR2 FQNEAQ (reference sequence). The CDR3 protein is CASSLGDRVNTEAFF. In DNA form, the CDR3 reads TGTGCCAGCAGCTTAGGCGACAGGGTCAACACTGAAGCTTTCTTT.

This sequence joins TRBV29-1 and TRBJ1-1; possibly TRBD1 for D (6 bases). Germline-derived CDR1 and CDR2 are SQVTM and ANQGSEA. CDR3 length: 15 residues. V lost 5 bases, J lost 11 bases, and 27 bases lay in between. The CDR3 region is CSVPDYWGGGKCAFF. The CDR3 coding sequence is TGCAGCGTTCCCGATTATTGGGGGGGCGGAAAATGCGCTTTCTTT.

The chain recombines TRBV6-1 with TRBJ2-3; 7 bases map to TRBD1. Germline loops: CDR1 MNHNS, CDR2 SASEGT. CDR3 length equals 13 residues. Unmatched junction bases numbered 1, after V lost 6 bases and J lost 1 base. The CDR3 region is CASRQGGTDTQYF. Here the CDR3 DNA reads TGTGCCAGCAGGCAGGGGGGCACAGATACGCAGTATTTT.

This clone has a single count. The chain recombines TRBV6-5 with TRBJ2-5, with 7 bases aligning to TRBD1. CDR1 and CDR2 from the germline V gene are MNHEY and SVGAGI. This CDR3 is built from 15 residues. Trimming at V came to 6 bases and at J to 5 bases, leaving 12 bases not matched to a gene. CDR3 nucleotides: TGTGCCAGCAGCTACGCCGGGACAGCGAGGGAGACCCAGTACTTC. Translated, it gives CASSYAGTARETQYF.

V gene TRBV4-1 combines with J gene TRBJ1-4; D is undetermined. The germline CDR1 and CDR2 sequences are MGHRA and YSYEKL. The CDR3 is 15 amino acids. Trimming stripped 3 bases from V and 0 bases from J, with 8 bases between. As DNA, the CDR3 is TGCGCCAGCAGCCATCTATCTTCAACTAATGAAAAACTGTTTTTT. Residues: CASSHLSSTNEKLFF.

The chain is built from TRBV18 and TRBJ1-2; 10 bases map to TRBD1. This CDR3 comprises 15 residues. Per the germline V gene, CDR1 is KGHSH and CDR2 is LQKENI. The ends lost 3 bases at V and 4 bases at J; junction bases unmatched: 5. For the CDR3, the DNA is TGTGCCAGCTCACCCGACAGGGGGCAGAGCTATGGCTACACCTTC. Protein product: CASSPDRGQSYGYTF.

Concerning this clone itself: The germline gene is not matched at one end of the junction; a read error may be the cause. The chain employs TRBV11-3 and TRBJ1-3; no firm D call. The CDR3 length is 13 residues. Germline V gene lookup returns CDR1 SGHNT and CDR2 YENEEA. The CDR3 reads CASSPRSGDTIYF. CDR3 sequence (DNA): TGTGCCAGCAGCCCCCGATCTGGAGACACCATATATTTT.

This clone showed up just once. The chain recombines TRBV4-3 with TRBJ1-2; D remains unclear. Germline V gene sequence: CDR1 LGHNA, CDR2 YSLEER. The ends were cut back, 0 bases at V and 5 bases at J, with 13 bases in the middle. The CDR3 has 15 residues. The CDR3 nucleotides read TGCGCCAGCAGCCAAGATGGGCCGCAGCCGTATGGCTACACCTTC. Amino acids: CASSQDGPQPYGYTF.

The V gene is TRBV18, the J gene TRBJ1-3, with 7 bases lining up with TRBD1. Germline CDR1 is KGHSH and CDR2 is LQKENI. The CDR3 loop spans 18 amino acids. V lost 6 bases to trimming and J lost 2 bases; unmatched junction nucleotides: 16. CDR3 sequence reads: CASSQIINRDSPGNTIYF. CDR3 sequence (DNA): TGTGCCAGCTCCCAAATAATAAACCGGGACAGTCCTGGAAACACCATATATTTT. The variable domain in full, completed from reference TRBV18 and TRBJ1-3, reads NAGVMQNPRHLVRRRGQEARLRCSPMKGHSHVYWYRQLPEEGLKFMVYLQKENIIDESGMPKERFSAEFPKEGPSILRIQQVVRGDSAAYFCASSQIINRDSPGNTIYFGEGSWLTVV.

The J gene is TRBJ1-1, the V gene TRBV2; TRBD1 matches at 7 bases. Trimming took 5 bases from V and 10 from J; bases not matched to a gene: 7. The CDR3 runs 12 residues. Germline-derived CDR1 and CDR2 are SNHLY and FYNNEI. The CDR3 protein is CASSKTGVGAFF. Here the CDR3 DNA reads TGTGCCAGCAGTAAAACAGGGGTGGGAGCTTTCTTT.